This TCR beta chain is from a study of T-cell memory formation after mild COVID-19 (TCRdb year 2021). As for the study more broadly: TCR sequence clusters from the two donors were largely donor specific. In two donors, T-cell clones that expanded and contracted after mild COVID-19 were followed by sequencing TCRalpha and TCRbeta repertoires longitudinally. Two young, previously healthy adult volunteers, one female and one male, were included in the cohort.

Ficoll-Paque density gradient centrifugation was the method used to isolate PBMCs. V and J are truncated by 7 bases and 4 bases respectively, leaving an intervening sequence of 16 bases. The CDR3 measures 15 amino acids from cysteine to phenylalanine. Of the read, only the CDR3 DNA is kept; its 45 bases are in frame from base 1. CDR1 is given as LNHDA and CDR2 as SQIVND, both from the germline V gene (reference sequence). The listed sequencing device is Illumina NovaSeq 6000. TCRalpha and TCRbeta cDNA libraries were constructed by 5'RACE with constant-segment primers, with sample barcodes and unique molecular identifiers being introduced. Trizol reagent was used to extract RNA from every sample. The libraries were amplified in two PCR steps, and the second step added a second sample barcode and Illumina TruSeq adapters. The libraries were sequenced on an Illumina NovaSeq using 2 x 150 bp paired-end reads. On the authors' methods: With migec v1.2.7, reads were demultiplexed and then collapsed into UMI-guided consensus sequences. Using mixcr v2.1.11, UMI consensuses were aligned to TRA and TRB V and J templates and then assembled into clonotypes. A clonotype was counted as expanded or contracted only if both edgeR and NoisET called the change significant, with noise models trained on biological replicates. For edgeR calls, the cutoffs were a false discovery rate-adjusted p below 0.01 and a log2 fold-change threshold of 1. As an exploratory analysis of dynamics, max-normalized trajectories of the 1000 most abundant clonotypes were examined with PCA combined with hierarchical clustering. Separately sequenced CD4+ and CD8+ repertoires were used to assign the CD4 or CD8 phenotype of responding clones. TCRdb cleaned the public reads at Q25 with fastp, built clones with MiXCR and kept in-frame beta chains. Identical CDR3 protein sequences are pooled into one entry, listed with their most common genes and DNA. None of the V and J calls come from the authors' own analysis; TCRdb made them. This sample gives approximately 210,000 distinct CDR3 sequences in total; around 20% of them show up just once. Clones ranked in the top ten supply 2% to 2.5% of the sample.

The paper's findings and limits, for the study overall: The detection of some responding clones in pre-infection memory suggests that pre-existing cross-reactive memory T cells joined the SARS-CoV-2 response. SARS-CoV-2 specificity was not confirmed for the second-wave clones peaking on day 37. The study included only a couple of mild cases, and larger cohorts that include severe cases with pre-infection samples were judged to be necessary. Contracting CD4+ clones appeared mostly in the CM and EM memory subsets, whereas CD8+ clones were enriched in EMRA. Clones that contracted from day 15 to 85 showed balanced CD4/CD8 phenotypes, whereas a second wave of clones that expanded from day 15 to 37 leaned towards CD4+.

Many counts were recorded for this clonotype. Its antigen remains unidentified. Base qualities were left out, and no much larger clone turns up one base away. Sequenced sample: PBMCs or a T cell subset sorted from them (not recorded which). The chain links TRBV19 with TRBJ1-4; TRBD1 is possibly the D segment (6 matching bases). This TCR derives from an adult woman who had mild COVID-19 (a few samples of this study predate the infection). The sample titles of this study are shuffled in the database, so cell type and time point are left out; the donor was told from shared clones. This receptor has the CDR3 CASISGTSGNEKLFF. The nucleotides read TGTGCCAGTATAAGCGGGACATCTGGTAATGAAAAACTGTTTTTT.